These T cell receptor beta chains were read from a single sample in a study of CD8 T cells in Susac syndrome. TCRdb processed the immunoSEQ multiplex PCR reads anew with MiXCR; each CDR3 protein has one entry. The table lists 200,000 to 250,000 distinct CDR3 sequences, about 95% of them singletons. The sample consisted of CD4+ T cells from PBMCs. These TCRs come from a human donor with multiple sclerosis. Both conserved end residues are part of each CDR3. The D gene is left open where the match is weak. Not every row has a clone size; where given, it reads once, few, many or a size class.

clone_size j_call v_call d_call cdr3_aa cdr3_nt
once TRBJ1-1 TRBV29-1 . CSVELGQNTEAFF TGCAGCGTTGAGCTAGGGCAGAACACTGAAGCTTTCTTT
few TRBJ2-1 TRBV11-3 TRBD2 CASSGRLAENNEQFF TGTGCCAGCAGCGGCCGACTAGCGGAAAACAATGAGCAGTTCTTC
. TRBJ2-1 TRBV2 . CASRGARNEQFF TGTGCCAGCAGGGGGGCTCGTAATGAGCAGTTCTTC
. TRBJ2-7 TRBV5-1 . CASSPRSGDRSYEQYF TGCGCCAGCAGCCCCCGGTCGGGGGACAGATCCTACGAGCAGTACTTC
. TRBJ1-4 TRBV7-9 TRBD1 CASSTGQGALNEKLFF TGTGCCAGCAGCACGGGACAGGGGGCACTCAATGAAAAACTGTTTTTT
. TRBJ2-1 TRBV3-1 TRBD2 CASSQRRGTLLYNEQFF TGTGCCAGCAGCCAGAGGCGGGGGACCCTTCTTTACAATGAGCAGTTCTTC
. TRBJ2-5 TRBV30 . CAWSVGGGAATYF .
. TRBJ1-6 TRBV4-1 TRBD1 CASSHEGANNSPLHF TGCGCCAGCAGCCATGAGGGGGCGAATAATTCACCCCTCCACTTT
. TRBJ1-2 TRBV11-2 . CASSLTTAYGYTF TGTGCCAGCAGCTTGACAACGGCCTATGGCTACACCTTC
. TRBJ1-1 TRBV29-1 . CSVEDPPMRVEAFF TGCAGCGTTGAGGACCCTCCGATGAGGGTCGAAGCTTTCTTT
. TRBJ2-5 TRBV29-1 TRBD1 CSVRQGPNPETQYF TGCAGCGTTCGACAGGGACCCAACCCGGAGACCCAGTACTTC
. TRBJ2-1 TRBV20-1 . CSASRGNSYNEQFF TGCAGTGCTAGCCGCGGGAACTCCTACAATGAGCAGTTCTTC
. TRBJ1-2 TRBV20-1 . CSARMRAGYTF TGCAGTGCTAGAATGCGGGCTGGCTACACCTTC
. TRBJ1-5 TRBV12-3/TRBV12-4 TRBD1 CASSYEGQVDQPQHF TGTGCCAGCAGTTACGAAGGACAGGTAGATCAGCCCCAGCATTTT
once TRBJ2-5 TRBV6-6 . CASSYSGRGTQETQYF TGTGCCAGCAGTTACTCTGGGCGGGGAACTCAAGAGACCCAGTACTTC
. TRBJ2-7 TRBV2 . CASSSREYEQYF TGTGCCAGCAGTAGCAGGGAGTACGAGCAGTACTTC
. TRBJ1-5 TRBV29-1 . CSVGELDQPQHF TGCAGCGTGGGGGAGCTCGATCAGCCCCAGCATTTT
. TRBJ2-6 TRBV9 . CASTQGVSGANVLTF TGTGCCAGCACCCAAGGGGTCTCTGGGGCCAACGTCCTGACTTTC
. TRBJ2-2 TRBV9 . CASSARRGSEVPGELFF TGTGCCAGCAGCGCGCGACGGGGTTCCGAGGTGCCCGGGGAGCTGTTTTTT
. TRBJ2-7 TRBV7-2 . CASSEHVWEQYF TGTGCCAGCAGTGAACACGTCTGGGAGCAGTACTTC
. TRBJ2-6 TRBV29-1 . CSAHFSGANVLTF TGCAGCGCCCACTTTTCTGGGGCCAACGTCCTGACTTTC
. TRBJ2-3 TRBV3-1 . CASSQDSAADTQYF TGTGCCAGCAGCCAAGACAGCGCAGCAGATACGCAGTATTTT
. TRBJ2-5 TRBV4-1 . CASSQEVGMVSTQYF TGCGCCAGCAGCCAAGAGGTCGGGATGGTTTCGACCCAGTACTTC
once TRBJ2-5 TRBV6-2/TRBV6-3 . CASSDGTAVTTQYF TGTGCCTCCTCGGACGGGACCGCCGTTACGACCCAGTACTTC
. TRBJ2-1 TRBV12-3/TRBV12-4 . CASSFASAVYNEQFF TGTGCCAGCAGTTTCGCTAGCGCGGTCTACAATGAGCAGTTCTTC
. TRBJ1-2 TRBV4-1 TRBD1 CASSQEGQGLGYTF TGCGCCAGCAGCCAAGAGGGACAGGGGCTTGGCTACACCTTC
. TRBJ1-4 TRBV6-5 . CASSYFPTATNEKLFF TGTGCCAGCAGTTACTTTCCGACGGCAACTAATGAAAAACTGTTTTTT
. TRBJ1-1 TRBV30 . CAWSVGPTMNTEAFF TGTGCCTGGAGTGTAGGGCCAACAATGAACACTGAAGCTTTCTTT
. TRBJ2-5 TRBV30 TRBD2 CAWSVLGSGGQGTQYF TGTGCCTGGAGTGTACTTGGTAGCGGGGGACAAGGGACCCAGTACTTC
. TRBJ2-5 TRBV20-1 TRBD1 CSATQGARETQYF TGCAGTGCTACGCAGGGGGCGCGAGAGACCCAGTACTTC
once TRBJ2-5 TRBV5-1 TRBD1 CASSLAPGTGQETQYF TGCGCCAGCAGCTTGGCCCCCGGGACAGGGCAAGAGACCCAGTACTTC
. TRBJ1-1 TRBV7-2 . CASSLALGNTEAFF TGTGCCAGCAGCTTAGCTTTGGGGAACACTGAAGCTTTCTTT
. TRBJ1-1 TRBV9 . CASSGDGQQNTEAFF TGTGCCAGCAGCGGCGACGGACAGCAGAACACTGAAGCTTTCTTT
once TRBJ2-5 TRBV3-1 TRBD1 CASSQWDRGYQETQYF TGTGCCAGCAGCCAATGGGACAGGGGGTATCAAGAGACCCAGTACTTC
. TRBJ1-4 TRBV12-3/TRBV12-4 . CASSLAPPLANGEKLFF TGTGCCAGCAGTTTAGCCCCACCGCTGGCAAATGGTGAAAAACTGTTTTTT
. TRBJ2-5 TRBV24-1 . CATSDPLTETQYF TGTGCCACCAGTGATCCCTTGACAGAGACCCAGTACTTC
. TRBJ2-6 TRBV15 . CATSRERTASGANVLTF TGTGCCACCAGCAGGGAAAGGACAGCCTCTGGGGCCAACGTCCTGACTTTC
. TRBJ2-2 TRBV4-1 TRBD2 CASSQGLAGNTGELFF TGTGCCAGCAGCCAAGGACTAGCGGGGAACACCGGGGAGCTGTTTTTT
few TRBJ2-2 TRBV29-1 TRBD1 CSTGQVGKTGELFF TGCAGCACCGGACAGGTCGGGAAAACCGGGGAGCTGTTTTTT
. TRBJ1-1 TRBV30 . CAWSGWGGTEAFF TGTGCCTGGAGTGGGTGGGGAGGCACTGAAGCTTTCTTT
. TRBJ2-3 TRBV20-1 . CSASTFAGPGTDTQYF TGCAGTGCTAGCACCTTCGCGGGGCCGGGCACAGATACGCAGTATTTT
once TRBJ2-7 TRBV3-1 . CASSRLTVSYEQYF TGTGCCAGCAGCCGACTAACCGTCTCCTACGAGCAGTACTTC
. TRBJ2-7 TRBV7-9 TRBD2 CASSYDIAGAPEQYF TGTGCCAGCAGCTACGATATAGCGGGGGCCCCAGAGCAGTACTTC
. TRBJ2-5 TRBV15 . CATSREATQYF TGTGCCACCAGCAGAGAAGCGACCCAGTACTTC
. TRBJ1-1 TRBV18 . CASSPPFGSNTEAFF TGTGCCAGCTCACCCCCCTTTGGCAGCAACACTGAAGCTTTCTTT
. TRBJ2-5 TRBV29-1 TRBD2 CSVEDFPGGKTQYF TGCAGCGTTGAAGATTTCCCGGGAGGGAAGACCCAGTACTTC
. TRBJ2-3 TRBV20-1 . CSATTDTQYF TGCAGTGCAACGACTGATACGCAGTATTTT
. TRBJ2-5 TRBV7-9 . CASSLSGVETQYF TGTGCCAGCAGCTTATCGGGGGTGGAGACCCAGTACTTC
once TRBJ1-2 TRBV29-1 . CSVSQGLAGYGYTF TGCAGCGTTTCCCAGGGGCTAGCGGGGTATGGCTACACCTTC
. TRBJ2-7 TRBV20-1 TRBD1 CSAIDRDRPPPEQYF TGCAGTGCTATTGACCGGGACAGGCCTCCCCCAGAGCAGTACTTC
. TRBJ1-1 TRBV9 . CASSVGSEAGAFF TGTGCCAGCAGCGTAGGGTCGGAAGCGGGAGCTTTCTTT
. TRBJ2-4 TRBV12-3/TRBV12-4 TRBD1 CASSRQGNIQYF TGTGCCAGCAGTCGACAGGGAAACATTCAGTACTTC
. TRBJ2-5 TRBV30 . CAWSIGETQYF TGTGCCTGGTCTATCGGAGAGACCCAGTACTTC
. TRBJ1-2 TRBV27 . CASSRLGGGYGYTF TGTGCCAGCAGCCGCCTTGGGGGCGGCTATGGCTACACCTTC
. TRBJ2-7 TRBV30 . CAWSPGEYEQYF TGTGCCTGGAGCCCCGGAGAATACGAGCAGTACTTC
. TRBJ2-3 TRBV30 . CAWGLGGSTDTQYF TGTGCCTGGGGTCTCGGGGGAAGCACAGATACGCAGTATTTT
. TRBJ2-6 TRBV4-2 . CASSQDPARPGSGANVLTF TGTGCCAGCAGCCAAGATCCGGCCAGGCCAGGCTCTGGGGCCAACGTCCTGACTTTC
. TRBJ1-2 TRBV29-1 . CSVAGDPSNYGYTF TGCAGCGTTGCGGGGGACCCGTCTAACTATGGCTACACCTTC
. TRBJ2-1 TRBV7-2 . CASSFRVREQFF TGTGCCAGCAGCTTCAGGGTACGCGAGCAGTTCTTC
. TRBJ1-5 TRBV20-1 . CSANPEGGNQPQHF TGCAGTGCTAACCCTGAGGGCGGCAATCAGCCCCAGCATTTT